One and the same sample provided the 15 T cell receptor beta chains below, sequenced in a study of T cells after yellow fever vaccination. TCRdb redid the calling of the 5' RACE reads with MiXCR, one entry per CDR3 protein. The sample lists about 300,000 distinct CDR3 sequences, 3% to 4.5% occurring once. This sample comprised PBMCs, obtained 5 days after the yellow fever booster vaccination. The receptors originated from a man younger than 30 who received the YFV17D yellow fever vaccine.

This clonotype has at least ten counts. The chain has TRBV7-2 and TRBJ2-2; 8 bases agree with TRBD1. With 4 bases clipped from V and 10 bases from J, the junction kept 5 bases outside the gene matches. Germline values: CDR1 SGHTA, CDR2 FQGNSA. The CDR3 is 13 residues long. CDR3 amino acids: CASSYGQGVELFF. CDR3 DNA sequence: TGTGCCAGCAGCTATGGACAGGGAGTGGAGCTGTTTTTT.

The CDR3 protein is CASSLVGTRRDTQYF. CDR3 DNA sequence: TGTGCCAGCAGCTTAGTAGGGACTAGACGGGATACGCAGTATTTT. This chain links TRBV7-2 with TRBJ2-3, with 8 bases that match TRBD2. CDR1 is SGHTA and CDR2 is FQGNSA in the germline V gene. This CDR3 contains 15 residues. V lost 1 base, J lost 6 bases, and 6 bases stayed unmatched. The variable domain in full, completed from reference TRBV7-2 and TRBJ2-3, reads GAGVSQSPSNKVTEKGKDVELRCDPISGHTALYWYRQSLGQGLEFLIYFQGNSAPDKSGLPSDRFSAERTGGSVSTLTIQRTQQEDSAVYLCASSLVGTRRDTQYFGPGTRLTVL.

This clonotype was counted ten times or more. The chain links TRBV7-9 to TRBJ1-2; D remains unclear. The ends were cut back, 2 bases at V and 0 bases at J, with 10 bases in the middle. CDR1 and CDR2 (germline): SEHNR, FQNEAQ (reference sequence). The CDR3 has 15 amino acids. CDR3 bases: TGTGCCAGCAGCTTAACCCAGTTCCCTAACTATGGCTACACCTTC. This codes for CASSLTQFPNYGYTF.

This clonotype was counted at least ten times. In DNA, the CDR3 is TGTGCCAGTAGATCATATAGTCATCAGCCCCAGCATTTT. Translating it yields CASRSYSHQPQHF. The chain links TRBV19 to TRBJ1-5; D call uncertain. The CDR3 totals 13 residues. V gave up 6 bases and J gave up 5 bases, with 11 bases separating them. CDR1 is LNHDA, CDR2 SQIVND, per germline (reference sequence).

In this sample, this clonotype turned up many times. The V gene is TRBV20-1, the J gene TRBJ2-5, with D possibly TRBD2 on 6 matching bases. The length of the CDR3 is 14 residues. CDR1 DFQATT and CDR2 SNEGSKA come from the germline V gene (reference sequence). The V end lost 6 bases, the J end lost 5 bases, and 19 bases lay between the germline ends. The CDR3 DNA sequence: TGCAGTGCCACACGACTAGAGGGGACGGAGACCCAGTACTTC. It translates to CSATRLEGTETQYF.

The J gene is TRBJ1-4, the V gene TRBV20-1; D is uncertain. Germline loops: CDR1 DFQATT, CDR2 SNEGSKA (reference sequence). V was shortened by 0 bases and J by 0 bases, with 5 bases between the two germline ends. This CDR3 has 14 amino acids. The CDR3 nucleotides are TGCAGTGCTAGAGACAGCCCAACTAATGAAAAACTGTTTTTT. This translates into CSARDSPTNEKLFF.

This clonotype was found many times. The chain has TRBV7-2 and TRBJ1-3; D is ambiguous. Trimming pared 4 bases from V and 0 bases from J, leaving 7 bases between. Germline V lookup: CDR1 SGHTA, CDR2 FQGNSA. The CDR3 sequence is 14 residues long. CDR3 DNA sequence: TGTGCCAGCAGCTGGGATGACTCTGGAAACACCATATATTTT. Its protein is CASSWDDSGNTIYF.

The V call is TRBV20-1, the J call TRBJ1-1, with a possible D match to TRBD1 (5 bases). V lost 1 base to trimming and J lost 5 bases, with 20 bases between them. The CDR3 covers 16 residues. The V gene's germline CDR1 is DFQATT and CDR2 SNEGSKA (reference sequence). This chain's CDR3 is CSARASAGDAGTEAFF. The DNA of the CDR3 is TGCAGTGCTAGAGCGAGTGCCGGGGACGCTGGGACTGAAGCTTTCTTT.

This clonotype came up a few times. This sequence joins TRBV4-1 and TRBJ1-1; D is uncertain. Germline CDR1 MGHRA, CDR2 YSYEKL. CDR3 length: 15 amino acids. The ends were cut back, 4 bases at V and 7 bases at J, with 19 bases in the middle. The CDR3 DNA is TGCGCCAGCAGCCCCGGCTCGGTTCAGACTTTTGAAGCTTTCTTT. Translated, it gives CASSPGSVQTFEAFF.

The CDR3 nucleotides are TGTGCCTGGAGTGTGAGCTTACAGGGAATGACTGAAGCTTTCTTT. Translation: CAWSVSLQGMTEAFF. This chain links TRBV30 with TRBJ1-1, with D possibly being TRBD1 (6 bases). The CDR3 totals 15 residues. Germline assignment: CDR1 GTSNPN and CDR2 SVGIG (reference sequence). Trimming pared 0 bases from V and 5 bases from J, leaving 16 bases between.

This clonotype was observed at least ten times. The chain is built from TRBV7-3 and TRBJ1-1, with D perhaps matching TRBD1 (5 bases). V dropped 6 bases and J dropped 4 bases, with 12 bases sitting between them. The CDR3 sequence is 13 residues long. CDR1 SGHTA and CDR2 FQGTGA come from the germline V gene. The CDR3 coding sequence is TGTGCCAGCAGTTATGGGGCGCGCACTGAAGCTTTCTTT. Translated, it gives CASSYGARTEAFF.

Ten or more counts support this clonotype. The V gene is TRBV5-5, the J gene TRBJ2-7; 8 bases are a match to TRBD1. CDR1 and CDR2 (germline): SGHKS, YYEKEE (reference sequence). Unmatched junction bases numbered 7, after V lost 4 bases and J lost 4 bases. The CDR3 is 14 residues long. CDR3 region: CASSRGQGAYEQYF. CDR3 DNA: TGTGCCAGCAGCCGGGGGCAGGGGGCTTACGAGCAGTACTTC.

This chain connects TRBV5-4 to TRBJ2-1; TRBD1 agrees at 9 bases. The germline CDR1 and CDR2 sequences are SGHNT and YYREEE (reference sequence). The CDR3 runs to 15 residues. V lost 4 bases, J lost 8 bases, and 10 bases stayed unmatched. The CDR3 DNA follows: TGTGCCAGCAGCGCCGGGACAGGGTACGTCTATGAGCAGTTCTTC. Translation: CASSAGTGYVYEQFF.

The CDR3 nucleotides read TGTGCCAGCAGCTTAGACAGGCACATTCAGTACTTC. Its translation: CASSLDRHIQYF. This chain connects TRBV7-9 to TRBJ2-4; D perhaps matches TRBD1 (5 bases). V was cut by 1 base and J by 8 bases, with 6 bases left in between. The CDR3 spans 12 residues. Germline V gene sequence: CDR1 SEHNR, CDR2 FQNEAQ (reference sequence).

This clonotype was seen repeatedly, ten times or more. The V gene is TRBV12-3 or TRBV12-4, the J gene TRBJ2-2; D is perhaps TRBD1 (6 bases). The V end lost 2 bases, the J end lost 1 base, and 8 bases lay between the germline ends. There are 15 residues in the CDR3. The CDR3 nucleotides read TGTGCCAGCAGTTTACGACAGGAGAACACCGGGGAGCTGTTTTTT. The encoded protein is CASSLRQENTGELFF.